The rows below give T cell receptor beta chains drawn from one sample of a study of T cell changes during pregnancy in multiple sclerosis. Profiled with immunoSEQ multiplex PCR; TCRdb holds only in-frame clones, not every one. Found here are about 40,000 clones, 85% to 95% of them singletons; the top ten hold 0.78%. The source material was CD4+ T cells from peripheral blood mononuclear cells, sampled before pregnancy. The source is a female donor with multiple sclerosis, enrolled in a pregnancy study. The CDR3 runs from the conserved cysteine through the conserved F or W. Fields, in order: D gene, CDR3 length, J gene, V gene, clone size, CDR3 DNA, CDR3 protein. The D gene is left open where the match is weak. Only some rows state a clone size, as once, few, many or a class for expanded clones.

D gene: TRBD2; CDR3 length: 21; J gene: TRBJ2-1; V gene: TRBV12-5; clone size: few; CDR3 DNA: TGTGCTAGTGGTTTGGTACTCCCTAGAGCGGGAGGGCCCATGACCTACAATGAGCAGTTCTTC; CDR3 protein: CASGLVLPRAGGPMTYNEQFF
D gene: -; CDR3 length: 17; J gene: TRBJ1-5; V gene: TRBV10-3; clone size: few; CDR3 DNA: TGTGCCATCAGTGACCCCCCCGGGGGACCCGGTAATCAGCCCCAGCATTTT; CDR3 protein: CAISDPPGGPGNQPQHF
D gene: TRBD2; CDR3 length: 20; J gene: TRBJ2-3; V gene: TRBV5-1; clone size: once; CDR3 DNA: TGCGCCAGCAGCTTTAATAACCGCCGCCTGGCGGGAGCAAGCACAGATACGCAGTATTTT; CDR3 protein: CASSFNNRRLAGASTDTQYF
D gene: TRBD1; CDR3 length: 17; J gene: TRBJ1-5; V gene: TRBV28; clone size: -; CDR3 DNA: TGTGCCACCACGGACAGGGGGAATGTCCGTGGCAATCAGCCCCAGCATTTT; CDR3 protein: CATTDRGNVRGNQPQHF
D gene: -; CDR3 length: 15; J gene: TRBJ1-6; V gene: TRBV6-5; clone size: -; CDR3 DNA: TGTGCCAGCAGTTACTCGGCGGATCTCATTTCACCCCTCCACTTT; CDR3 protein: CASSYSADLISPLHF
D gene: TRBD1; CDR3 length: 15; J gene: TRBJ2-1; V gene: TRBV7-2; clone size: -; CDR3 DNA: TGTGCCAGCAGCTTACTTAGACAGGGACCCTTTGGGCAGTTCTTC; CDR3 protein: CASSLLRQGPFGQFF
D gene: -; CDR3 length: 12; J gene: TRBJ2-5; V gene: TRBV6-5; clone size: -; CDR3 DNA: TGTGCCAGCAGCCATCAGGGCGGGACCCAGTACTTC; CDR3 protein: CASSHQGGTQYF
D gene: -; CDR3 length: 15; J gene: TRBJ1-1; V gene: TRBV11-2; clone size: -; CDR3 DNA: TGTGCCAGCAGCCTAGGGGGGGGAAGGAACACTGAAGCTTTCTTT; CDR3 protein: CASSLGGGRNTEAFF
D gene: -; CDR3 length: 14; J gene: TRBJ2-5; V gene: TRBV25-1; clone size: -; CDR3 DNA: TGTGCCAGCAGTGAATTTCGGTCTACAGAGACCCAGTACTTC; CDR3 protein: CASSEFRSTETQYF
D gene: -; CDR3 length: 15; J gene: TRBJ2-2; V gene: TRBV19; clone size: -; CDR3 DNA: TGTGCCAGTAGTATGCGCGGGGAACTTACCGGGGAGCTGTTTTTT; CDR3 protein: CASSMRGELTGELFF
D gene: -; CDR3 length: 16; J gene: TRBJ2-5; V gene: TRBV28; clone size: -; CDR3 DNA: TGTGCCAGCAGTTTCCTCGGTTTGGGGGGGCTCGAGACCCAGTACTTC; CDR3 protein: CASSFLGLGGLETQYF
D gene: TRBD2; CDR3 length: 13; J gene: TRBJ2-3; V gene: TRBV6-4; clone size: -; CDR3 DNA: TGTGCCAGCAGACTAGCGGCCACAGATACGCAGTATTTT; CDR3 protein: CASRLAATDTQYF
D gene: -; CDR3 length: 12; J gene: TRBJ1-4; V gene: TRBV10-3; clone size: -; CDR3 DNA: TGTGCCATCAGTCAACCCCAGGCCAGACTGTTTTTT; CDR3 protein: CAISQPQARLFF
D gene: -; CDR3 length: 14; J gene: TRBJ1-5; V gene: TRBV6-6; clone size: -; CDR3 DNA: TGTGCCAGCAGCAAGACAGATAGCAATCAGCCCCAGCATTTT; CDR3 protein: CASSKTDSNQPQHF
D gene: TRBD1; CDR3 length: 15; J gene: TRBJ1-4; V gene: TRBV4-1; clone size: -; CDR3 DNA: TGCGCCAGCAGCGCACACAGGGGTAATAATGAAAAACTGTTTTTT; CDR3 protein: CASSAHRGNNEKLFF
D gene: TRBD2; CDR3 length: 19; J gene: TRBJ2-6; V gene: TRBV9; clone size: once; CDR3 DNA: TGTGCCAGCAGCCCGGGACTAGCGGGAGGGCCGGGTGGGGCCAACGTCCTGACTTTC; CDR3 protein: CASSPGLAGGPGGANVLTF
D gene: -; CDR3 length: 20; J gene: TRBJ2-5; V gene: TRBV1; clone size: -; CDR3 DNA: TGCACCAGCAGCCAAGAGTGTTATCGTAGAGAGCGGGAGGCCCAAGAGACCCAGTACTTC; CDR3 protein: CTSSQECYRREREAQETQYF
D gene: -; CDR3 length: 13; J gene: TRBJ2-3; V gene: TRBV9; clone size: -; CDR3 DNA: TGTGCCAGCAGCGTAGTCGGCACAGATACGCAGTATTTT; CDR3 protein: CASSVVGTDTQYF
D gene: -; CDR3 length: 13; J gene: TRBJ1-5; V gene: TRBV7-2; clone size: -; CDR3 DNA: TGTGCCAGCCAATGGGGGCCGAATCAGCCCCAGCATTTT; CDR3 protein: CASQWGPNQPQHF
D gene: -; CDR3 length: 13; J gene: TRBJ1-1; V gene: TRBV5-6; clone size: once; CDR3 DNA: TGTGCCAGCAGCTTGGGCAGGGCCACTGAAGCTTTCTTT; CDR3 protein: CASSLGRATEAFF
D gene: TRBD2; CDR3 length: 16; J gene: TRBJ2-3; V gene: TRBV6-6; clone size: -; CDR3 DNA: TGTGCCAGCAGTTACTCAGCTAGCGGGAGGGGAGATACGCAGTATTTT; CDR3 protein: CASSYSASGRGDTQYF
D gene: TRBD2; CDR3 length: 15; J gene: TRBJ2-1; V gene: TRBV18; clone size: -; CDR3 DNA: TGTGCCAGCTCACCGACTAGCGGGAGAAACAATGAGCAGTTCTTC; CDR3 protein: CASSPTSGRNNEQFF
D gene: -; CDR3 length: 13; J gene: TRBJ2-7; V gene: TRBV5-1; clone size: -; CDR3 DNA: TGCGCCAGCAGCCCCAGGGACTCTGGCGAGCAGTACTTC; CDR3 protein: CASSPRDSGEQYF
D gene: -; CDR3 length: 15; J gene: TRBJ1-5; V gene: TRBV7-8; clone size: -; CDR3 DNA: TGTGCCAGCAGCTTAGCGGGACACCTAAATCAGCCCCAGCATTTT; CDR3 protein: CASSLAGHLNQPQHF
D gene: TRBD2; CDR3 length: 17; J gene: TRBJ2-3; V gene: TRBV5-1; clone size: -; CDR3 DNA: TGCGCCAGCAGCAACGGAGGGGGCGGGAGGGCCGCAGATACGCAGTATTTT; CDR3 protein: CASSNGGGGRAADTQYF
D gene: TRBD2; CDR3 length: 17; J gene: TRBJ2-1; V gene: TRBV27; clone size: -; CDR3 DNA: TGTGCCAGCAGGAGGGATGATGGACTAGCGGGAGGCAATGAGCAGTTCTTC; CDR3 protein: CASRRDDGLAGGNEQFF
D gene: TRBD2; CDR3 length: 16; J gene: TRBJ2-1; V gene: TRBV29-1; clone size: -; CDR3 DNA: TGCAGCGTCATATCGGCCGGGGGGAGTTCCTACAATGAGCAGTTCTTC; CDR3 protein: CSVISAGGSSYNEQFF
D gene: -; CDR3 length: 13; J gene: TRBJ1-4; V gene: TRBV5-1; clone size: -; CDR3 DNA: TGCGCCAGCAGCCGGGCGGGGGATGAAAAACTGTTTTTT; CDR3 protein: CASSRAGDEKLFF
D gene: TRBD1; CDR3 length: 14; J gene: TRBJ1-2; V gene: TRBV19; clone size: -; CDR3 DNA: TGTGCCAGTAGTACGCGACAGGGGGCCCATGGCTACACCTTC; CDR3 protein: CASSTRQGAHGYTF
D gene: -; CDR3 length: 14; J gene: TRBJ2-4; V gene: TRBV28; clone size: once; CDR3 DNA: TGTGCCAGCAATGCCCCCTACAGGAAAAACATTCAGTACTTC; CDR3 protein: CASNAPYRKNIQYF
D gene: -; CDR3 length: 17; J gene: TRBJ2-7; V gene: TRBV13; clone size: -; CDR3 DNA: TGTGCCAGCACGAAGTCGGAGGGGTCGATAAGCTCCTACGAGCAGTACTTC; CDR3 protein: CASTKSEGSISSYEQYF
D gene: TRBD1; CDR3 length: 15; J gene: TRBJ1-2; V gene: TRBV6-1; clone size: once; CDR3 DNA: TGTGCCAGCAGTGAACGACAGGGTTATTACTATGGCTACACCTTC; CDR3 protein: CASSERQGYYYGYTF
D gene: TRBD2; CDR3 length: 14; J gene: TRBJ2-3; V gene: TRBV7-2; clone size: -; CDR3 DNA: TGTGCCAGCAGCTTACTAGCGGGAGCAGATACGCAGTATTTT; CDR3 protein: CASSLLAGADTQYF
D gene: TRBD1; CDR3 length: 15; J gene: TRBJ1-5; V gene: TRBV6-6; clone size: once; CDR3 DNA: TGTGCCAGCAGTGGCAGGGGGTCTAACAATCAGCCCCAGCATTTT; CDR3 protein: CASSGRGSNNQPQHF
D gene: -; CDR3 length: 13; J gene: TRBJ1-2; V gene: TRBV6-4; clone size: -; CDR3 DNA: TGTGCCAGCAGTGAAGGAGCAGGGACAGGCTACACCTTC; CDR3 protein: CASSEGAGTGYTF
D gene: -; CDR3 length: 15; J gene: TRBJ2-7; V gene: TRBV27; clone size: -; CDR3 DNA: TGTGCCAGCAGTGCACCGGCAGGGGCTCGCTACGAGCAGTACTTC; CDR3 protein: CASSAPAGARYEQYF
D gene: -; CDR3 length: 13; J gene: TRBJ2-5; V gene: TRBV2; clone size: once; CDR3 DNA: TGTGCCAGCAGGCGACAGATCCAAGAGACCCAGTACTTC; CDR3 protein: CASRRQIQETQYF
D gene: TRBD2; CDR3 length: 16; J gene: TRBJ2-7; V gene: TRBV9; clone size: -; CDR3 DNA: TGTGCCAGCAGCGTAGCTCTGGCTAGCGGAGACGACGAGCAGTACTTC; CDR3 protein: CASSVALASGDDEQYF
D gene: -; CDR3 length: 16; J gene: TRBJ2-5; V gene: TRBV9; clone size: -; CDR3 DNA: TGTGCCAGCAGCGTGGGGCCAGTGAGAGTCCAAGAGACCCAGTACTTC; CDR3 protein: CASSVGPVRVQETQYF
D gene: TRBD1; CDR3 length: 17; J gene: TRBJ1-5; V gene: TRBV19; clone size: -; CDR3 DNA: TGTGCCAGTAGTACCAGGCAGGGGGCGAGTTTTAATCAGCCCCAGCATTTT; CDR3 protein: CASSTRQGASFNQPQHF
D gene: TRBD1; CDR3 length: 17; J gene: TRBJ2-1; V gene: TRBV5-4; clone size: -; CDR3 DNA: TGTGCCAGCAGCTTGGGGGCCCCGGGACAGGGTCCTAATGAGCAGTTCTTC; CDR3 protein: CASSLGAPGQGPNEQFF
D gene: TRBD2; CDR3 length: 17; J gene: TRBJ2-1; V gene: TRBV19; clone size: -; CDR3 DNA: TGTGCCAGTAGTATCAGGCTGCGAGCGGGAGGGAACAATGAGCAGTTCTTC; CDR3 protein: CASSIRLRAGGNNEQFF
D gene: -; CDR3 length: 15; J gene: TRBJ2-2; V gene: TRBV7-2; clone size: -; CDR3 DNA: TGTGCCAGCAGCTTTTTCGGGGGGAACACCGGGGAGCTGTTTTTT; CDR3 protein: CASSFFGGNTGELFF
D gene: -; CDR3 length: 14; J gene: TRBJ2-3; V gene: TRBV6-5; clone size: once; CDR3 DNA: -; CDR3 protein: CASSSSASGYTQYF
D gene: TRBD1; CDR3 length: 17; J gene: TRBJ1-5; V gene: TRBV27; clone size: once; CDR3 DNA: TGTGCCAGCAGTCAAGCGACAGGGGGGGGATGGGGTCAGCCCCAGCATTTT; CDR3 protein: CASSQATGGGWGQPQHF
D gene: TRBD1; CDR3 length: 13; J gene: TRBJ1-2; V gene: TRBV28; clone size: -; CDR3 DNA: TGTGCCAGCAGTCTAGGACAGGGGATTGGCTACACCTTC; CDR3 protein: CASSLGQGIGYTF
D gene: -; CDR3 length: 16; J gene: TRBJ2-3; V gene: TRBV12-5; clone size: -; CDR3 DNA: TGTGCTAGTGGTTTGGCAAGCGGGCTTGCCCCAGATACGCAGTATTTT; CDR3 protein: CASGLASGLAPDTQYF
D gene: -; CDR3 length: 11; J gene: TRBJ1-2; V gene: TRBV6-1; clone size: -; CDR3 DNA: TGTGCCAGCAGAGATTCTCGGGGCTACACCTTC; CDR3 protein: CASRDSRGYTF
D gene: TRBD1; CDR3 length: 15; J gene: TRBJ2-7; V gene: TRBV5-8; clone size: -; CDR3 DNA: TGTGCCAGCAACCGGGACAGGGATGGGACGAGAGAGCAGTACTTC; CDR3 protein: CASNRDRDGTREQYF
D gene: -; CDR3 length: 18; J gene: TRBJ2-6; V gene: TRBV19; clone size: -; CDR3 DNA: TGTGCCAGTAGTATTCCGGGACGGGGGAAGGCTGGGGCCAACGTCCTGACTTTC; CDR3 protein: CASSIPGRGKAGANVLTF
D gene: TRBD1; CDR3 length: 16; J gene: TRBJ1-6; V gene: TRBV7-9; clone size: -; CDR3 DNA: TGTGCCAGCAGAAGCGACAGGGGGTTGTATAATTCACCCCTCCACTTT; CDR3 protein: CASRSDRGLYNSPLHF
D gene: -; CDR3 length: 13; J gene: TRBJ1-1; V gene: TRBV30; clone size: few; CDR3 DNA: TGTGCCTGGAGTGTTTATTCGAACACTGAAGCTTTCTTT; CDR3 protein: CAWSVYSNTEAFF
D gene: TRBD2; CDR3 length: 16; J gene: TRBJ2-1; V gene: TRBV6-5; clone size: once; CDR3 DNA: TGTGCCAGCAGTTACGAAGCGGGAGGGTTCTCGGTTGAGCAGTTCTTC; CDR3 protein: CASSYEAGGFSVEQFF
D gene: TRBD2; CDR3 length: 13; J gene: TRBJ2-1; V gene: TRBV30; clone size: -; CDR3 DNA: TGTGCCTGGAGTCGGGGGACTAGCGGGCCACAGTTCTTC; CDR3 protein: CAWSRGTSGPQFF
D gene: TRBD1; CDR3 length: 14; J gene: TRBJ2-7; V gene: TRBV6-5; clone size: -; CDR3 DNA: TGTGCCAGCACCACCGGGACAGGGGACTACGAGCAGTACTTC; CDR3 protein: CASTTGTGDYEQYF